This TCR beta chain is drawn from a study of spatial heterogeneity in lung cancer. Turning to the study itself: More beta-chain than alpha-chain sequences were consistently detected. Every unique TCR and UMI combination, on average, appeared more than ten times in raw reads.

The time point was: sample taken at primary tumor resection. In each case, whole RNA from tumor, nontumor lung or frozen PBMC was sequenced unsorted. A total of over 70 untreated early-stage non-small cell lung cancer patients served as donors. The V gene lost 1 base and the J gene lost 2 bases, with 9 bases spanning the gap. CDR3 length: 14 amino acids. Germline V CDR1 and CDR2: SGHDN, FVKESK. Every TCR cDNA molecule bore its own unique molecular identifier. TCRdb fed the 5' RACE reads into MiXCR, producing one record per CDR3 protein. This repertoire shows around 6,000 distinct CDR3 sequences, about an eighth found once; its top ten account for more than 15%. This clonotype was seen at least ten times.

This chain uses TRBV14 with TRBJ2-7; no reliable D call. The sample in question was normal lung tissue next to the tumor, obtained at surgery. This clonotype was sampled from a male donor with early-stage non-small cell lung cancer. DNA for the CDR3: TGTGCCAGCAGCCAAGTCGCAGGTCCCTACGAGCAGTACTTC. Protein: CASSQVAGPYEQYF.